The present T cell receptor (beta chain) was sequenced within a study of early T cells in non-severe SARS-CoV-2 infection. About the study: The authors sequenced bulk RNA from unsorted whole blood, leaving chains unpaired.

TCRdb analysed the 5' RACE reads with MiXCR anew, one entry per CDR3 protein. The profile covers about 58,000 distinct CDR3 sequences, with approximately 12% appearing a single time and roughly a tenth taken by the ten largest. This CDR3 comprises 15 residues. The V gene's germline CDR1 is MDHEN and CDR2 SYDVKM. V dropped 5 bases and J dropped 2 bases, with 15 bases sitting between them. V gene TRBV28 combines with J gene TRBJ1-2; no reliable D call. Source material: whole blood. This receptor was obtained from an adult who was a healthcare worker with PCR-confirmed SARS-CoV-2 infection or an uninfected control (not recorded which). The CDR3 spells CASSLGRHRNYGYTF. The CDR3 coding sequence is TGTGCCAGCAGTCTGGGGAGACACCGCAACTATGGCTACACCTTC.